This note documents a single TCR beta chain sequence. Its specificity is unknown. Sequenced by immunoSEQ multiplex PCR; TCRdb stores in-frame clones only, minus some. The table includes fewer than 600,000 clones, roughly 87% detected once. The entry originates in a study of Ad26.COV2.S vaccination and SARS-CoV-2 variants. Study summary: Within the COV1001 Ad26.COV2.S trial arm, the donor was enrolled. Study observations and caveats: Analytic work on TCR breadth and depth might have understated the full extent of total T cell responses. Post-vaccination spike-specific CD8+ and CD4+ T cell responses reportedly had substantial breadth.

The treatment was: about 20 received Ad26.COV2.S at low or high dose, single or two shots; 5 received placebo; per-sample allocation not given. Samples were taken on day 63 after the first vaccine or placebo injection. The CDR3 totals 14 residues. V dropped 2 bases and J dropped 2 bases, with 9 bases sitting between them. Germline V gives CDR1 SGHAT, CDR2 FQNNGV. The sequencing here drew on peripheral blood, taken in a trial of Ad26.COV2.S vaccine versus placebo. The receptor comes from a person between 18 and 59 years old who received the Ad26.COV2.S COVID-19 vaccine or a placebo. This chain joins TRBV11-2 and TRBJ1-2, with D possibly matching TRBD1 (5 bases). CDR3 region: CASSLSGPNYGYTF. The CDR3 bases are TGTGCCAGCAGCTTATCGGGGCCCAACTATGGCTACACCTTC. Full variable domain (remainder filled in from reference TRBV11-2 and TRBJ1-2): EAGVAQSPRYKIIEKRQSVAFWCNPISGHATLYWYQQILGQGPKLLIQFQNNGVVDDSQLPKDRFSAERLKGVDSTLKIQPAKLEDSAVYLCASSLSGPNYGYTFGSGTRLTVV.